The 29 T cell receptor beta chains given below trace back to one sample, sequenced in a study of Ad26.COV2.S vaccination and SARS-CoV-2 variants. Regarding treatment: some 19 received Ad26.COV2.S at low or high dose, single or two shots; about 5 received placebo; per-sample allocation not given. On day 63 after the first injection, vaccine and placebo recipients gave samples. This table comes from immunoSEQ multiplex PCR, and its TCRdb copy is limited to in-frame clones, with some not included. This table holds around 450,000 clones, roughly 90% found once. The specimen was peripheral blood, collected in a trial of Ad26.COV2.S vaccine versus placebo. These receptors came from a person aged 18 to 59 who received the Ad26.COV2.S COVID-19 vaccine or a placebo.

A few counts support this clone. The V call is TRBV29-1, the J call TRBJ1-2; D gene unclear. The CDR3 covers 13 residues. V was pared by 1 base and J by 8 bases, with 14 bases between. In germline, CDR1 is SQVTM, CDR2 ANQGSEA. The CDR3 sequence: CSVEVTGSGGYTF. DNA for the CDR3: TGCAGCGTTGAAGTAACGGGATCCGGCGGCTACACCTTC.

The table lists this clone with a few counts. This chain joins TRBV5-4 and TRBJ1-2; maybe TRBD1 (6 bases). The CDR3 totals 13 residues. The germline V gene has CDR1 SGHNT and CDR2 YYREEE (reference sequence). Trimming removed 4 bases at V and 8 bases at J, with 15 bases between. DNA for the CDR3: TGTGCCAGCAGCGAACAGGGACGTCAAGGCTACACCTTC. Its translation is CASSEQGRQGYTF. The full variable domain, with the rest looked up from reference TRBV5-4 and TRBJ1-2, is ETGVTQSPTHLIKTRGQQVTLRCSSQSGHNTVSWYQQALGQGPQFIFQYYREEENGRGNFPPRFSGLQFPNYSSELNVNALELDDSALYLCASSEQGRQGYTFGSGTRLTVV.

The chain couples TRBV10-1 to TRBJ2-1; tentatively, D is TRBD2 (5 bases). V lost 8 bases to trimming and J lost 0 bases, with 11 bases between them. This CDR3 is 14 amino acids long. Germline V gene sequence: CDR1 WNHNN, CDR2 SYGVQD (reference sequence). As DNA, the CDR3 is TGCGCCAGCTTTGTCGAGGGCTCCTACAATGAGCAGTTCTTC. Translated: CASFVEGSYNEQFF.

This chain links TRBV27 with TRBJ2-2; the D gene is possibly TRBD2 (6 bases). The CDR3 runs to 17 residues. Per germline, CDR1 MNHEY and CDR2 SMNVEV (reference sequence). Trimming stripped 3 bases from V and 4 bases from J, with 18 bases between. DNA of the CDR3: TGTGCCAGCAGTTTCGGGGGAAGAGGTGAAGGCACCGGGGAGCTGTTTTTT. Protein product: CASSFGGRGEGTGELFF.

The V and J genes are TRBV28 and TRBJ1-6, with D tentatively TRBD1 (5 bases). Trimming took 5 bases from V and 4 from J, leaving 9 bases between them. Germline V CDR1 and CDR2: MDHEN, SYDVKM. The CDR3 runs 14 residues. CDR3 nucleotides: TGTGCCAGCAGTGCAACAGGATATAATTCACCCCTCCACTTT. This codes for CASSATGYNSPLHF.

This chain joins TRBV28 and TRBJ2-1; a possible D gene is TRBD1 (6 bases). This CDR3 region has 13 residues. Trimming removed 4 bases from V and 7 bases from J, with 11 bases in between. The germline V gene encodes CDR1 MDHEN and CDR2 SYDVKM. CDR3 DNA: TGTGCCAGCAGTTCGACACAGGGTAATGAGCAGTTCTTC. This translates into CASSSTQGNEQFF. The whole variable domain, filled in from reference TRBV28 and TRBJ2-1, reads DVKVTQSSRYLVKRTGEKVFLECVQDMDHENMFWYRQDPGLGLRLIYFSYDVKMKEKGDIPEGYSVSREKKERFSLILESASTNQTSMYLCASSSTQGNEQFFGPGTRLTVL.

The CDR3 sequence: CASSLAQGLYNEQFF. The CDR3 region has the DNA TGCGCCAGCAGCTTGGCCCAGGGGCTTTACAATGAGCAGTTCTTC. V and J are TRBV5-1 and TRBJ2-1; TRBD1 might be the D (6 bases). The CDR3 has 15 amino acids. Between the trimmed V and J ends, which lost 0 bases and 4 bases, there was a span of 11 bases. Germline CDR1 and CDR2: SGHRS and YFSETQ.

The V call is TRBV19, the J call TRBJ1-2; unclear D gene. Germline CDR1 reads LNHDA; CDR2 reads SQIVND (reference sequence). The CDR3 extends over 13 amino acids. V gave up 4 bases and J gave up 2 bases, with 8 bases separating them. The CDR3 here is CASSTSYNYGYTF. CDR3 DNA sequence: TGTGCCAGTAGTACCTCGTACAACTATGGCTACACCTTC.

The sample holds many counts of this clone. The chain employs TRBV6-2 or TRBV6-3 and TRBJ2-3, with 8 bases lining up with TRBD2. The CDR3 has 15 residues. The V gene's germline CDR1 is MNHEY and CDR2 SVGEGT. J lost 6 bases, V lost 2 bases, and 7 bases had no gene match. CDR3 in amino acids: CASSYDDGGADTQYF. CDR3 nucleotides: TGTGCCAGCAGTTACGACGACGGGGGGGCGGATACGCAGTATTTT.

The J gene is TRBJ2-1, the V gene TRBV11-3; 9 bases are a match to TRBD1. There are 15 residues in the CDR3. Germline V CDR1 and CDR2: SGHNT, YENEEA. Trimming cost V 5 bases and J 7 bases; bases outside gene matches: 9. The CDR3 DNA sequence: TGTGCCAGCAGCCCCACAGGGGGCGTAGGTAATGAGCAGTTCTTC. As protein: CASSPTGGVGNEQFF.

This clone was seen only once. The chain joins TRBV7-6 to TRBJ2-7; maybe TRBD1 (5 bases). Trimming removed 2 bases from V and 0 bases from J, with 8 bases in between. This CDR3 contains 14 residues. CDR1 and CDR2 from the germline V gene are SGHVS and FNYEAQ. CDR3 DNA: TGTGCCAGCAGCTTACAGGGTTCCTCCTACGAGCAGTACTTC. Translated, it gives CASSLQGSSYEQYF.

The CDR3 here is CASSTRQGATYEQYF. CDR3 DNA: TGTGCCAGCAGTACCAGACAGGGGGCTACTTACGAGCAGTACTTC. The chain links TRBV27 to TRBJ2-7, with 10 bases identical to TRBD1. Germline CDR1 is MNHEY and CDR2 is SMNVEV (reference sequence). CDR3 length equals 15 residues. After removal of 5 bases from V and 4 bases from J, the junction contained 8 bases not matched to a gene.

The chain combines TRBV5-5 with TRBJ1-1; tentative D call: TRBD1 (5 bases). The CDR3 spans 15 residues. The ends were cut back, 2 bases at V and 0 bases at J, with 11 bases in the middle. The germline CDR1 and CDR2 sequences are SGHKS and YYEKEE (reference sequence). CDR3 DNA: TGTGCCAGCAGCTTCGAAAGACAGATGAACACTGAAGCTTTCTTT. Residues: CASSFERQMNTEAFF.

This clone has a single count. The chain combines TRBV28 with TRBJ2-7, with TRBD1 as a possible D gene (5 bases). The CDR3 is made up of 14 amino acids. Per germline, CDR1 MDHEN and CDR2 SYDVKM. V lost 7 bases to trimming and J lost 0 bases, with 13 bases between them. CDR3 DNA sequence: TGTGCCAGCACCCTCATGGGGCGCTCCTACGAGCAGTACTTC. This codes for CASTLMGRSYEQYF.

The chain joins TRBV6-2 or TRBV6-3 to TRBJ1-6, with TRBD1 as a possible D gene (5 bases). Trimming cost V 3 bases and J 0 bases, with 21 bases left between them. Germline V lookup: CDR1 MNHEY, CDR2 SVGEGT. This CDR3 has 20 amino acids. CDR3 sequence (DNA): TGTGCCAGCAGTTATTCTCGGGACGGAAGATCGAGCTCCTATAATTCACCCCTCCACTTT. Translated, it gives CASSYSRDGRSSSYNSPLHF.

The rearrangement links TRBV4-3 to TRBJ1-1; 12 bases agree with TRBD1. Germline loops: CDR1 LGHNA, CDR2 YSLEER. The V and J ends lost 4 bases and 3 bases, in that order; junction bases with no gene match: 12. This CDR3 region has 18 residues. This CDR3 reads CASSPIYGTGGLDTEAFF. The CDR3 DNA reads TGCGCCAGCAGCCCCATCTACGGGACAGGGGGCCTAGACACTGAAGCTTTCTTT.

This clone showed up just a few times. Here the CDR3 reads CAWSVAGFRGYTF. The CDR3 DNA follows: TGTGCCTGGAGTGTTGCAGGGTTCAGGGGCTACACCTTC. This sequence joins TRBV30 and TRBJ1-2, with a possible D match to TRBD1 (5 bases). V lost 0 bases, J lost 8 bases, and 13 bases lay in between. The CDR3 length is 13 residues. Germline V gene sequence: CDR1 GTSNPN, CDR2 SVGIG (reference sequence).

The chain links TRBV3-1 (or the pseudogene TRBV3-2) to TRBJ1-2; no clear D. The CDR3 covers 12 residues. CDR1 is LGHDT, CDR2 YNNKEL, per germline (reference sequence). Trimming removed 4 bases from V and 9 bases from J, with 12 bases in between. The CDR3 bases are TGTGCCAGCAGCCTCTTGGAGGGCAGCTACACCTTC. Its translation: CASSLLEGSYTF.

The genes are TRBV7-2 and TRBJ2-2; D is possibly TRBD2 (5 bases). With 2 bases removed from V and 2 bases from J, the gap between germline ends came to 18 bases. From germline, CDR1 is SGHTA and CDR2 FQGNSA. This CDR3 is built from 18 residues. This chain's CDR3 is CASSLSVPRLSNTGELFF. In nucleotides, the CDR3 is TGTGCCAGCAGCTTAAGCGTCCCGCGACTATCCAACACCGGGGAGCTGTTTTTT.

CDR3 in DNA: TGTGCCAGCAGCTTATACGGAGCTGGCGCAGATACGCAGTATTTT. It translates to CASSLYGAGADTQYF. The V and J genes are TRBV11-2 and TRBJ2-3; D remains unclear. Looked up from germline, CDR1 is SGHAT and CDR2 is FQNNGV. This CDR3 region has 15 residues. Trimming took off 2 bases at V and 4 bases at J, with 13 bases between the two ends.

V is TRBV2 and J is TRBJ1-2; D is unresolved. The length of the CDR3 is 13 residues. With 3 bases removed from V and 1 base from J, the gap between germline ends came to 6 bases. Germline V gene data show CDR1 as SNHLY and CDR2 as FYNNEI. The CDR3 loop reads CASSETLNYGYTF. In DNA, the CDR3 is TGTGCCAGCAGTGAGACGCTTAACTATGGCTACACCTTC. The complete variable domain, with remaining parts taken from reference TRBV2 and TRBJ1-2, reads EPEVTQTPSHQVTQMGQEVILRCVPISNHLYFYWYRQILGQKVEFLVSFYNNEISEKSEIFDDQFSVERPDGSNFTLKIRSTKLEDSAMYFCASSETLNYGYTFGSGTRLTVV.

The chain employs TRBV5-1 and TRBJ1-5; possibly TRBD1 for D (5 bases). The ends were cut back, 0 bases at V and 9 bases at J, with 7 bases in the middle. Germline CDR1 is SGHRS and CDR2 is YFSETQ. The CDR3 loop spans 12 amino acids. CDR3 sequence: CASSLDQGPQHF. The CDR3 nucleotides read TGCGCCAGCAGCTTGGACCAGGGGCCCCAGCATTTT.

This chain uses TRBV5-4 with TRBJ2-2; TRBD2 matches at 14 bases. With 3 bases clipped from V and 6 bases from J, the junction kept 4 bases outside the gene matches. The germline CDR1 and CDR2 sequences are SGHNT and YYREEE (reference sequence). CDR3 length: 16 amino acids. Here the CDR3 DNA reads TGTGCCAGCAGCTGGGGGACTAGCGGGGGCCCCGGGGAGCTGTTTTTT. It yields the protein CASSWGTSGGPGELFF. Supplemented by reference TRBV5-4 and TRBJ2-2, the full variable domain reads ETGVTQSPTHLIKTRGQQVTLRCSSQSGHNTVSWYQQALGQGPQFIFQYYREEENGRGNFPPRFSGLQFPNYSSELNVNALELDDSALYLCASSWGTSGGPGELFFGEGSRLTVL.

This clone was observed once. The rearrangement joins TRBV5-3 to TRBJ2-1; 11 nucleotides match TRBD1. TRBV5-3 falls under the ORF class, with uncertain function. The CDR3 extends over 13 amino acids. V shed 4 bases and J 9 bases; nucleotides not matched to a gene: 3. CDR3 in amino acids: CARSKGQGVEQFF. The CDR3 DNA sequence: TGTGCCAGAAGCAAGGGACAGGGGGTTGAGCAGTTCTTC.

The CDR3 coding sequence is TGTGCCAGCAGCTTGGGGTTCAGCTCCTACAATGAGCAGTTCTTC. Translated, it gives CASSLGFSSYNEQFF. This chain uses TRBV11-2 with TRBJ2-1, with no clear D. Trimming left V 3 bases short and J 0 bases short, with 9 bases between. CDR3 size: 15 residues. The germline gives CDR1 SGHAT, CDR2 FQNNGV.

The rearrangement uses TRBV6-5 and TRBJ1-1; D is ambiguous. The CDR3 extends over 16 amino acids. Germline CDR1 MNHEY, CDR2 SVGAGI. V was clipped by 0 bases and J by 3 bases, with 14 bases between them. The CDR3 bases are TGTGCCAGCAGTTACTCGACCTGGCCAGGCCACACTGAAGCTTTCTTT. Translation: CASSYSTWPGHTEAFF.

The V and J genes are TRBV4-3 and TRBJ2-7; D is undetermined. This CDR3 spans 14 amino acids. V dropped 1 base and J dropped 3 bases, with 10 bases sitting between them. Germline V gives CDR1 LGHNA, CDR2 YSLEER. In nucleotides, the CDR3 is TGCGCCAGCAGCCAAGCGAAGGACGGCTACGAGCAGTACTTC. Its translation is CASSQAKDGYEQYF.

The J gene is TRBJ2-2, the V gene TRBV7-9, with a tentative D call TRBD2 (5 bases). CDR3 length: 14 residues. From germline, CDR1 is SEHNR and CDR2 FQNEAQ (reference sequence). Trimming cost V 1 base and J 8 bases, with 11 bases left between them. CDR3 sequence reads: CASSLGTSSGELFF. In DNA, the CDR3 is TGTGCCAGCAGCTTAGGAACTAGTTCTGGGGAGCTGTTTTTT.

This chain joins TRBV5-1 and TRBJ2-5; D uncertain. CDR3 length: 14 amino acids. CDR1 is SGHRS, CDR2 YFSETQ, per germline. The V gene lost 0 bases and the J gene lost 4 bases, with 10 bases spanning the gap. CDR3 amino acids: CASSLVKGGETQYF. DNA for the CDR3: TGCGCCAGCAGCTTGGTAAAGGGCGGAGAGACCCAGTACTTC.